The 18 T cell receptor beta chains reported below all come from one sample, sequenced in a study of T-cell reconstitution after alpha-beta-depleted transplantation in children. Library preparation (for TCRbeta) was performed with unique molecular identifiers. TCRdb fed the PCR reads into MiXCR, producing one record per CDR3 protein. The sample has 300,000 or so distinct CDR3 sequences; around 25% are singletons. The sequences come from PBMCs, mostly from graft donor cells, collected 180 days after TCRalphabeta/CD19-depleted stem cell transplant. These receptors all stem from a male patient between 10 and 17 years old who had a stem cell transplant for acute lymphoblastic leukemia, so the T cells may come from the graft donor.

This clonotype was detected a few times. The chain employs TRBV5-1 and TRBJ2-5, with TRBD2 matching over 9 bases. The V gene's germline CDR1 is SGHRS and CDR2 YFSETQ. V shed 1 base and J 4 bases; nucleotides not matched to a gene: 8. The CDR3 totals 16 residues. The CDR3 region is CASSLLVAGEGETQYF. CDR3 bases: TGCGCCAGCAGCTTGTTGGTAGCGGGAGAAGGAGAGACCCAGTACTTC.

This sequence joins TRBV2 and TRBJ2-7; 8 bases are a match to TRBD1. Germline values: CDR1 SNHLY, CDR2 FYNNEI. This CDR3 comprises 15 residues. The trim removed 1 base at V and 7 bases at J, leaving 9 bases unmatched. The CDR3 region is CASSEDLQGVWEQYF. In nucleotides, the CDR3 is TGTGCCAGCAGTGAAGATCTACAGGGGGTCTGGGAGCAGTACTTC. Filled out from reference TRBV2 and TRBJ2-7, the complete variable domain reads EPEVTQTPSHQVTQMGQEVILRCVPISNHLYFYWYRQILGQKVEFLVSFYNNEISEKSEIFDDQFSVERPDGSNFTLKIRSTKLEDSAMYFCASSEDLQGVWEQYFGPGTRLTVT.

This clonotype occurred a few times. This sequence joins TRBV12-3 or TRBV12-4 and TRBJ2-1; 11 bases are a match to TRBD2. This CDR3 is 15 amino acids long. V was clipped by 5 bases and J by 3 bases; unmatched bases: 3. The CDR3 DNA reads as TGTGCCAGCAGTCGACTAGCGGGACGCTACAATGAGCAGTTCTTC. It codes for CASSRLAGRYNEQFF.

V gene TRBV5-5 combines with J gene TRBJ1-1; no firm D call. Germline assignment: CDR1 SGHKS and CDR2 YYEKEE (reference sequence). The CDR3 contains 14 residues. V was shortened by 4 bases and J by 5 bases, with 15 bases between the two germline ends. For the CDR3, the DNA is TGTGCCAGCAGCCGGCCCCAAACCACGACTGAAGCTTTCTTT. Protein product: CASSRPQTTTEAFF.

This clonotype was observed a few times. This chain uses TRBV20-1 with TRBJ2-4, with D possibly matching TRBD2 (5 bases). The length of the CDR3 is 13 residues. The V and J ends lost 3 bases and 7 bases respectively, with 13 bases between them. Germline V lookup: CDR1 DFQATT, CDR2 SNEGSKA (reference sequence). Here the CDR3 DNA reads TGCAGTGCTAGTCGAGGGAGTGAGAACATTCAGTACTTC. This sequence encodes CSASRGSENIQYF.

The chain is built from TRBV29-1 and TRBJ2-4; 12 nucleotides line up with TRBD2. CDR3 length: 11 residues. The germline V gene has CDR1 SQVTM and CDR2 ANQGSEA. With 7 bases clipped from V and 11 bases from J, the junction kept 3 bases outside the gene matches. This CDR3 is CSAGLAGLQYF. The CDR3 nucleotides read TGCAGCGCCGGACTAGCGGGACTTCAGTACTTC.

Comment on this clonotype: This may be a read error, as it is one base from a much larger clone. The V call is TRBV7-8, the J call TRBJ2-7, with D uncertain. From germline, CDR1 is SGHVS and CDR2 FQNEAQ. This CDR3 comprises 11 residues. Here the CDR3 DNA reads TGTGCCAACAGCTATCGACAAGAGCAGTACTTC. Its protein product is CANSYRQEQYF.

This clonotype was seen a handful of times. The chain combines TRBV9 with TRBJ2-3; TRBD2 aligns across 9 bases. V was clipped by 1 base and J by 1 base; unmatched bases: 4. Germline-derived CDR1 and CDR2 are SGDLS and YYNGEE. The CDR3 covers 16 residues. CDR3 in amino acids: CASSVRIAGGTDTQYF. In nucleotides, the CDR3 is TGTGCCAGCAGCGTAAGAATAGCGGGGGGCACAGATACGCAGTATTTT.

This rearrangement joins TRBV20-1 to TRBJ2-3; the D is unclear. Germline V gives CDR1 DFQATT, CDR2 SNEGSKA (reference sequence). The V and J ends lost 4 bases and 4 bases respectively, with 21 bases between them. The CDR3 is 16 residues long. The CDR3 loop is CSAMLPAHRVADTQYF. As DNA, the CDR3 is TGCAGTGCTATGTTACCCGCGCACCGGGTGGCAGATACGCAGTATTTT.

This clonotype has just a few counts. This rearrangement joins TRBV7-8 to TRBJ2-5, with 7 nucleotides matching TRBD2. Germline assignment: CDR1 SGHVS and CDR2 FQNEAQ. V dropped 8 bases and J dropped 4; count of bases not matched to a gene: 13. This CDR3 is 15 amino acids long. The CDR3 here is CASCRWEGVGETQYF. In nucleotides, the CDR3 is TGTGCCAGCTGCCGGTGGGAGGGAGTGGGAGAGACCCAGTACTTC.

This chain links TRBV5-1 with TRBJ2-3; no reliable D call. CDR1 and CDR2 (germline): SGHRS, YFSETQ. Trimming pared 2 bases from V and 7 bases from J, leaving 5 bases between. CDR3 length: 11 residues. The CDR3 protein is CASSLRNTQYF. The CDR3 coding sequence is TGCGCCAGCAGCTTAAGGAATACGCAGTATTTT.

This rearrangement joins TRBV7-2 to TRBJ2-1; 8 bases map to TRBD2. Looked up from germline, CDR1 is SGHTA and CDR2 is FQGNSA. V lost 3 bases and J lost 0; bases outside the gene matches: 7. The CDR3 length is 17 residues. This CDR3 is CASSFTFSGASYNEQFF. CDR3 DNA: TGTGCCAGCAGCTTTACATTTAGCGGGGCCTCCTACAATGAGCAGTTCTTC.

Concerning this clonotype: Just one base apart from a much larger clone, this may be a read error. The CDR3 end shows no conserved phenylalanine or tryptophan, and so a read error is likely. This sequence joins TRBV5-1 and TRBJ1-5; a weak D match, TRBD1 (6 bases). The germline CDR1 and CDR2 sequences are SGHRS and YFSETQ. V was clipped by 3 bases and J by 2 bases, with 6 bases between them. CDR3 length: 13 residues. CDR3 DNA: TGCGCCAGCAGCTGGACAGGCAATCAGCCCCAGCATTTG. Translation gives CASSWTGNQPQHL.

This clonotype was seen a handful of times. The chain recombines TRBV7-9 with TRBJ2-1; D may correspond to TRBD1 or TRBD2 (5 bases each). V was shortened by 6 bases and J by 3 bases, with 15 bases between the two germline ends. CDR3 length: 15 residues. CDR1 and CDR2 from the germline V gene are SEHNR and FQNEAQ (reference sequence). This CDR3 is CASSHRDHVYNEQFF. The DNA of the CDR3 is TGTGCCAGCAGTCACCGGGACCACGTCTACAATGAGCAGTTCTTC.

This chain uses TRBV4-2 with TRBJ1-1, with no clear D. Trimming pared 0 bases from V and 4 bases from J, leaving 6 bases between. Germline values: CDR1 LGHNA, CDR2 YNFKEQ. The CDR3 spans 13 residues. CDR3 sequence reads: CASSQDWFTEAFF. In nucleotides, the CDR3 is TGTGCCAGCAGCCAAGACTGGTTCACTGAAGCTTTCTTT.

CDR3 sequence: CASSSTRARSTDTQYF. In DNA, the CDR3 is TGTGCCAGCAGCTCCACCAGGGCTCGTAGCACAGATACGCAGTATTTT. The chain couples TRBV7-2 to TRBJ2-3; TRBD1 is a possible D gene (5 bases). CDR1 and CDR2 from the germline V gene are SGHTA and FQGNSA. The CDR3 runs 16 residues. Between the trimmed V and J ends, which lost 4 bases and 0 bases, there was a span of 14 bases.

Here the CDR3 reads CSARVQNTGELFF. The CDR3, as DNA: TGCAGTGCTAGAGTCCAGAACACCGGGGAGCTGTTTTTT. The chain joins TRBV20-1 to TRBJ2-2; D uncertain. V lost 1 base to trimming and J lost 1 base, with 4 bases between them. This CDR3 has 13 residues. Germline V CDR1 and CDR2: DFQATT, SNEGSKA (reference sequence).

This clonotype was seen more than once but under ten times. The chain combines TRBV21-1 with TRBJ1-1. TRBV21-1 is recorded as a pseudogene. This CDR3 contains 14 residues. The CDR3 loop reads CASSKVARDTEAFF. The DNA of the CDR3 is TGTGCCAGCAGCAAAGTTGCGAGAGACACTGAAGCTTTCTTT.